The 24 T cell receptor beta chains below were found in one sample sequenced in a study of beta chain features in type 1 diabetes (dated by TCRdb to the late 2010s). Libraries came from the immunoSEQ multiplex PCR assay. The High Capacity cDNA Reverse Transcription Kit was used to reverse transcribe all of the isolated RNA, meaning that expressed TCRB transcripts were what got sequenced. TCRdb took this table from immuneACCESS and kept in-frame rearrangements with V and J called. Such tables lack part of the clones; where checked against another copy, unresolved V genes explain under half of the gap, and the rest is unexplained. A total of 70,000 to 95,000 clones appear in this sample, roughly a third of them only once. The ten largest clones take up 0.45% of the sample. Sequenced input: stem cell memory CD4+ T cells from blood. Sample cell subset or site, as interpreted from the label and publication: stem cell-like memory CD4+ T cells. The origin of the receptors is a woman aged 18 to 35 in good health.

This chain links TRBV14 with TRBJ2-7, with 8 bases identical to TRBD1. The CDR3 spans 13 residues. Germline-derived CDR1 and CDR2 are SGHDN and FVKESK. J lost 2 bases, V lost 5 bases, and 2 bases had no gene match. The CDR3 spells CASSSTGAYEQYF. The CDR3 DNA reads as TGTGCCAGCAGCTCGACAGGGGCCTACGAGCAGTACTTC.

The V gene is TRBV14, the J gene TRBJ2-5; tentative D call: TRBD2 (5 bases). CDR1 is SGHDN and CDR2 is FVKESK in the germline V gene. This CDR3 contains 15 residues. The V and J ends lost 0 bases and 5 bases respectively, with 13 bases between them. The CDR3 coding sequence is TGTGCCAGCAGCCAAGATCGGAGGCAGACTGAGACCCAGTACTTC. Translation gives CASSQDRRQTETQYF.

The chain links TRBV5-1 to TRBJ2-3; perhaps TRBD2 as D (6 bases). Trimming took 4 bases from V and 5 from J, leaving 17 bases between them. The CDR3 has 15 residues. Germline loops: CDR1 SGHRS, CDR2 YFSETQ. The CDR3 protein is CASSPVGGIGDTQYF. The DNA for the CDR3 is TGCGCCAGCAGCCCAGTCGGGGGAATAGGAGATACGCAGTATTTT.

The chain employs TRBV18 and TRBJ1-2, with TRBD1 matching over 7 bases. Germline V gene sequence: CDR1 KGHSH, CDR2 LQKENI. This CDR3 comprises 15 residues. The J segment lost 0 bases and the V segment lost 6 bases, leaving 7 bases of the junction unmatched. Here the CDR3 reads CASSPGDRSNYGYTF. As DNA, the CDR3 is TGTGCCAGCTCCCCCGGGGACAGATCTAACTATGGCTACACCTTC.

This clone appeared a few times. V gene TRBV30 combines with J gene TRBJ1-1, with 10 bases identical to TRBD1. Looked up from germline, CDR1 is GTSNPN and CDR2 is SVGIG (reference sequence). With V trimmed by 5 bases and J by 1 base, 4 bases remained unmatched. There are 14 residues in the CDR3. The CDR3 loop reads CAWDRGLSNTEAFF. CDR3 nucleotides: TGTGCCTGGGACAGGGGGCTGTCGAACACTGAAGCTTTCTTT.

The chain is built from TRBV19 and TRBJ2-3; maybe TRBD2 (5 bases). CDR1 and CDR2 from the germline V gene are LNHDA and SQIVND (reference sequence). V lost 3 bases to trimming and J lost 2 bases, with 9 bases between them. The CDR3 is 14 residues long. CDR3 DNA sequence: TGTGCCAGTAGTATTGGGGAGAACACAGATACGCAGTATTTT. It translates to CASSIGENTDTQYF.

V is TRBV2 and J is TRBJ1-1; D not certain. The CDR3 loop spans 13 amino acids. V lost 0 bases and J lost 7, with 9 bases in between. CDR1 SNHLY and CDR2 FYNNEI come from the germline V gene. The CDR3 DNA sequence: TGTGCCAGCAGTGAAGCGCGTGCAGGTGAAGCTTTCTTT. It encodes CASSEARAGEAFF. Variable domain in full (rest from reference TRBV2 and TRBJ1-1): EPEVTQTPSHQVTQMGQEVILRCVPISNHLYFYWYRQILGQKVEFLVSFYNNEISEKSEIFDDQFSVERPDGSNFTLKIRSTKLEDSAMYFCASSEARAGEAFFGQGTRLTVV.

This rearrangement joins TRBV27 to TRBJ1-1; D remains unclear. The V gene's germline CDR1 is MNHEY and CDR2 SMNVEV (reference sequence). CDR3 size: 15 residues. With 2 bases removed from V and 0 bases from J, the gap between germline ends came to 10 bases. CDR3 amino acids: CASSLAARLNTEAFF. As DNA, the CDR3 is TGTGCCAGCAGTTTAGCCGCCAGATTGAACACTGAAGCTTTCTTT.

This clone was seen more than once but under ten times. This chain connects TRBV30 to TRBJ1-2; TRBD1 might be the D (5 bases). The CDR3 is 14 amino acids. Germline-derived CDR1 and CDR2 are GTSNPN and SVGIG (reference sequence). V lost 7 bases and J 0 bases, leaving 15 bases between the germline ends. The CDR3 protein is CALRSGVTNYGYTF. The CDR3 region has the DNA TGTGCCTTACGGTCGGGGGTTACTAACTATGGCTACACCTTC.

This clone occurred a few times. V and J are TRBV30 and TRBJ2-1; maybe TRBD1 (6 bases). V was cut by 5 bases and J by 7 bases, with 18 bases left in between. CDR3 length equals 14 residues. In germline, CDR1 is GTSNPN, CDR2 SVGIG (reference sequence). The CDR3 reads CAWGRDGRGNEQFF. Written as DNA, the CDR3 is TGTGCCTGGGGCCGGGACGGAAGGGGGAATGAGCAGTTCTTC.

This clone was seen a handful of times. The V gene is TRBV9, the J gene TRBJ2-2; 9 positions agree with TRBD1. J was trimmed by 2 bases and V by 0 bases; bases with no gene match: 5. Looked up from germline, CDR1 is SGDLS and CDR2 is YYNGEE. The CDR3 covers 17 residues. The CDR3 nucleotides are TGTGCCAGCAGCGTAGCCACAGGGGGCATAAACACCGGGGAGCTGTTTTTT. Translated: CASSVATGGINTGELFF.

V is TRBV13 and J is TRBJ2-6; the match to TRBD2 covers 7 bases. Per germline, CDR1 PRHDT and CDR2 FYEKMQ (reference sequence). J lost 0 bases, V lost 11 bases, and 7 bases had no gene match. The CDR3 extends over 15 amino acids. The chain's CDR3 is CASRTGGSGANVLTF. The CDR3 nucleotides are TGTGCCTCCCGGACGGGGGGCTCTGGGGCCAACGTCCTGACTTTC.

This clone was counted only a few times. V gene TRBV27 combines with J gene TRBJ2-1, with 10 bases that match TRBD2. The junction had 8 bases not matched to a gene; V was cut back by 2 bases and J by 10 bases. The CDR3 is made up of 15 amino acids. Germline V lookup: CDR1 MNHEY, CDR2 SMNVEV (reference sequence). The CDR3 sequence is CASSLPLAGESEQFF. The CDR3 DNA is TGTGCCAGCAGTTTACCCCTAGCGGGAGAAAGCGAGCAGTTCTTC.

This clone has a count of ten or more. CDR3 amino acids: CAWAVSGNTIYF. CDR3 in DNA: TGTGCCTGGGCGGTCTCTGGAAACACCATATATTTT. The chain employs TRBV30 and TRBJ1-3; no clear D gene. The CDR3 has 12 residues. CDR1 is GTSNPN, CDR2 SVGIG, per germline (reference sequence). With 5 bases removed from V and 0 bases from J, the gap between germline ends came to 5 bases.

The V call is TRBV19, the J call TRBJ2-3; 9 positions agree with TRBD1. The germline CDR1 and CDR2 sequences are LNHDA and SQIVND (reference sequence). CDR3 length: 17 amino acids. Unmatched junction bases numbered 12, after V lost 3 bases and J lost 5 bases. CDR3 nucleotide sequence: TGTGCCAGTAGTATCCACGCAGGGACAGGGAACCTAGATACGCAGTATTTT. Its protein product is CASSIHAGTGNLDTQYF.

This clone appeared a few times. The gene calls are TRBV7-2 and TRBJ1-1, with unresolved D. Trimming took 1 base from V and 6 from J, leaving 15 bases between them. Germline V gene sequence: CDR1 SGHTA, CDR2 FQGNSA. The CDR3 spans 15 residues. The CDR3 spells CASSLVATTIAEAFF. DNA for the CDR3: TGTGCCAGCAGCTTAGTGGCGACAACGATAGCTGAAGCTTTCTTT.

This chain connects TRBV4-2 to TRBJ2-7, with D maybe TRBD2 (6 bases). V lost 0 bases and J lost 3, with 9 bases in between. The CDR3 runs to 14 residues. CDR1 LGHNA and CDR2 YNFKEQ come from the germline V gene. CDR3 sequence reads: CASSQDRLDYEQYF. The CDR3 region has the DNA TGTGCCAGCAGCCAAGATAGACTAGACTACGAGCAGTACTTC.

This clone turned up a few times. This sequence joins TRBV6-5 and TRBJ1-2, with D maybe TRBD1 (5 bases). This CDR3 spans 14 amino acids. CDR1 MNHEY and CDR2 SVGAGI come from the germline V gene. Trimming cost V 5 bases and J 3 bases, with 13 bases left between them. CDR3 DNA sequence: TGTGCCAGCAGTCCAAGGGGAGGGGACTATGGCTACACCTTC. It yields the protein CASSPRGGDYGYTF.

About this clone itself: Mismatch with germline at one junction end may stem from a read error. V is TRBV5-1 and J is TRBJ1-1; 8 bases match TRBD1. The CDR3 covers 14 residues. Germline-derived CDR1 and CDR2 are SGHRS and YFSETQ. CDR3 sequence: CASSLGGQGGSCLF. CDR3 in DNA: TGCGCCAGCAGCTTGGGAGGACAGGGAGGGAGCTGCCTCTTT. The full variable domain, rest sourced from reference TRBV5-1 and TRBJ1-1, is KAGVTQTPRYLIKTRGQQVTLSCSPISGHRSVSWYQQTPGQGLQFLFEYFSETQRNKGNFPGRFSGRQFSNSRSEMNVSTLELGDSALYLCASSLGGQGGSCLFGQGTRLTVV.

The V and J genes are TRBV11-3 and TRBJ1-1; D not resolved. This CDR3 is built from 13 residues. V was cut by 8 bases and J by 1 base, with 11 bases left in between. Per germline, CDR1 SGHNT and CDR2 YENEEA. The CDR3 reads CASSRTENTEAFF. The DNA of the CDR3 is TGTGCCAGCTCCCGGACTGAGAACACTGAAGCTTTCTTT.

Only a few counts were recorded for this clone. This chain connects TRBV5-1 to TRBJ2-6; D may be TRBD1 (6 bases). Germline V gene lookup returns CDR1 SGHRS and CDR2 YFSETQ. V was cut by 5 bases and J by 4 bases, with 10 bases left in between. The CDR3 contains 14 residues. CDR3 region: CASRGTPGANVLTF. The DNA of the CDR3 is TGCGCCAGCAGGGGGACACCCGGGGCCAACGTCCTGACTTTC.

The CDR3 region is CASSQDWQGAVEKLFF. In DNA, the CDR3 is TGCGCCAGCAGCCAAGATTGGCAGGGGGCGGTTGAAAAACTGTTTTTT. The chain joins TRBV4-1 to TRBJ1-4; 8 bases are a match to TRBD1. Looked up from germline, CDR1 is MGHRA and CDR2 is YSYEKL. This CDR3 has 16 amino acids. The ends lost 0 bases at V and 7 bases at J; junction bases unmatched: 7.

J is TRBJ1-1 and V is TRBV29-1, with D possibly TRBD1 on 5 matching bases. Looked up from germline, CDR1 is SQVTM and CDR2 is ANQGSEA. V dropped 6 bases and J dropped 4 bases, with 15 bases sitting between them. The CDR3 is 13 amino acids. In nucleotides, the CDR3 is TGCAGCGTCCAGGTCAGGGAGGGCACTGAAGCTTTCTTT. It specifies CSVQVREGTEAFF.

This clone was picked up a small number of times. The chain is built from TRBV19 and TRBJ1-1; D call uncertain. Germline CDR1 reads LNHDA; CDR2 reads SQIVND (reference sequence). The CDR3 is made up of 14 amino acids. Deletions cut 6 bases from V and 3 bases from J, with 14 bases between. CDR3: CASSLTDGYTEAFF. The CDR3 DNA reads TGTGCCAGTAGCTTGACTGACGGGTACACTGAAGCTTTCTTT.